The 11 T cell receptor beta chains given below trace back to one sample, sequenced in a study of cytomegalovirus exposure and HLA in healthy donors. PCR primers comprised 60 Vbeta and 13 Jbeta primers. The table came from immunoSEQ multiplex PCR; TCRdb's copy has only in-frame clones and leaves some out. The repertoire includes some 100,000 clones, 60% to 85% of them detected once, and about 2.5% sits in the top ten. The sequenced sample was PBMCs. The receptors stem from a female donor in good health and CMV-seronegative.

V usage is TRBV7-9 and J usage is TRBJ2-5; 7 bases map to TRBD2. Germline-derived CDR1 and CDR2 are SEHNR and FQNEAQ (reference sequence). The CDR3 length is 15 residues. With 5 bases clipped from V and 0 bases from J, the junction kept 6 bases outside the gene matches. In DNA, the CDR3 is TGTGCCAGCAGCCTTCAAGCGGGGTACCAAGAGACCCAGTACTTC. Translating it yields CASSLQAGYQETQYF.

The chain joins TRBV5-1 to TRBJ1-2; maybe TRBD1 (6 bases). The CDR3 contains 13 residues. V dropped 4 bases and J dropped 4 bases, with 11 bases sitting between them. Germline assignment: CDR1 SGHRS and CDR2 YFSETQ. CDR3: CASSEQGLYGYTF. DNA for the CDR3: TGCGCCAGCAGCGAACAGGGCCTCTATGGCTACACCTTC. Drawing the rest from reference TRBV5-1 and TRBJ1-2, the complete variable domain is KAGVTQTPRYLIKTRGQQVTLSCSPISGHRSVSWYQQTPGQGLQFLFEYFSETQRNKGNFPGRFSGRQFSNSRSEMNVSTLELGDSALYLCASSEQGLYGYTFGSGTRLTVV.

V and J are TRBV5-1 and TRBJ2-1, with 7 nucleotides matching TRBD2. J was trimmed by 7 bases and V by 9 bases; bases with no gene match: 10. Germline V gene sequence: CDR1 SGHRS, CDR2 YFSETQ. The CDR3 has 13 residues. The CDR3 sequence is CATSGGSLNEQFF. The CDR3 coding sequence is TGCGCCACTAGCGGAGGGTCTCTTAATGAGCAGTTCTTC.

This clone was counted at least ten times. The J gene is TRBJ1-1, the V gene TRBV7-9; weak D call: TRBD1 (6 bases). CDR3 length: 15 amino acids. V was clipped by 4 bases and J by 3 bases, with 15 bases between them. CDR1 is SEHNR, CDR2 FQNEAQ, per germline (reference sequence). CDR3 amino acids: CASSSPQGGDTEAFF. The CDR3 DNA follows: TGTGCCAGCAGCTCTCCACAGGGAGGGGACACTGAAGCTTTCTTT.

The chain uses TRBV7-9 and TRBJ1-3; 7 bases are shared with TRBD1. CDR3 length equals 14 residues. V gave up 5 bases and J gave up 7 bases; unmatched junction bases: 8. CDR1 is SEHNR, CDR2 FQNEAQ, per germline (reference sequence). The CDR3 nucleotides read TGTGCCAGCAGCCCAGAGACAGGGTTCAACACCATATATTTT. Translation gives CASSPETGFNTIYF.

The V call is TRBV30, the J call TRBJ1-1; D is unclear. Germline V CDR1 and CDR2: GTSNPN, SVGIG (reference sequence). This CDR3 comprises 13 residues. V was cut by 3 bases and J by 3 bases, with 11 bases left in between. CDR3 coding DNA: TGTGCCTGGAGGTTTACCGGGGACACTGAAGCTTTCTTT. Translating it yields CAWRFTGDTEAFF.

The chain carries TRBV10-3 and TRBJ1-6, with a tentative D call TRBD1 (5 bases). The CDR3 is 15 amino acids. Germline V gene lookup returns CDR1 ENHRY and CDR2 SYGVKD. The V gene lost 2 bases and the J gene lost 6 bases, with 11 bases spanning the gap. The DNA of the CDR3 is TGTGCCATCAGTGAGAGGCCACAGGCTAATTCACCCCTCCACTTT. Translated: CAISERPQANSPLHF.

This clone was observed at least ten times. J is TRBJ2-7 and V is TRBV5-1; D is ambiguous. Trimming pared 0 bases from V and 3 bases from J, leaving 10 bases between. This CDR3 spans 14 amino acids. Germline assignment: CDR1 SGHRS and CDR2 YFSETQ. The CDR3 here is CASSLDSVSYEQYF. For the CDR3, the DNA is TGCGCCAGCAGCTTGGACTCCGTAAGCTACGAGCAGTACTTC. Looking up the rest from reference TRBV5-1 and TRBJ2-7 gives the full variable domain: KAGVTQTPRYLIKTRGQQVTLSCSPISGHRSVSWYQQTPGQGLQFLFEYFSETQRNKGNFPGRFSGRQFSNSRSEMNVSTLELGDSALYLCASSLDSVSYEQYFGPGTRLTVT.

The rearrangement uses TRBV30 and TRBJ1-1; 9 bases are shared with TRBD1. CDR1 and CDR2 (germline): GTSNPN, SVGIG (reference sequence). Losses at the gene ends were 2 bases for V and 8 bases for J; bases not matched to a gene: 6. The CDR3 length is 13 residues. Written as DNA, the CDR3 is TGTGCCTGGAGTTGGGAGGACAGGGGAGAAGCTTTCTTT. Translation gives CAWSWEDRGEAFF.

CDR3 in amino acids: CASSGQRVYEQYF. The CDR3 DNA reads TGTGCCAGTTCGGGACAGCGGGTCTACGAGCAGTACTTC. V gene TRBV19 combines with J gene TRBJ2-7; weak D call: TRBD1 (7 bases). There are 13 residues in the CDR3. Per germline, CDR1 LNHDA and CDR2 SQIVND (reference sequence). The V and J ends lost 8 bases and 3 bases respectively, with 14 bases between them.

The chain is built from TRBV9 and TRBJ2-1, with 7 nucleotides matching TRBD1. The CDR3 is made up of 15 amino acids. The germline V gene has CDR1 SGDLS and CDR2 YYNGEE. V lost 3 bases to trimming and J lost 8 bases; unmatched junction nucleotides: 11. CDR3 residues: CASSARDSYIDEQFF. CDR3 coding DNA: TGTGCCAGCAGCGCACGGGACAGTTATATCGATGAGCAGTTCTTC.